This entry is about one T cell receptor beta chain. This record comes from a study of blood T cell repertoires in COVID-19. Produced via immunoSEQ multiplex PCR; TCRdb's table is partial and in-frame only. The table records about 280,000 clones, roughly 86% of them present only once. All enrollees were roughly 18 to 95 years old and from roughly 22 US areas. Among Cohort 3 donors, those recovered had two negative PCRs, clearance, or symptom resolution. The CDR3 runs 14 residues. Per germline, CDR1 SNHLY and CDR2 FYNNEI. V gave up 7 bases and J gave up 1 base, with 11 bases separating them. The TCR comes from a woman aged 55-75 years who had recovered from COVID-19. V and J are TRBV2 and TRBJ2-1, with D uncertain. The specimen sequenced was PBMCs or T cells enriched from blood (not recorded which). The CDR3 DNA reads as TGTGCCAGCACCTCGGGTCGTTCCTACAATGAGCAGTTCTTC. It codes for CASTSGRSYNEQFF.